This TCR beta chain was obtained from a study of blood T cell repertoires in COVID-19. Data came from immunoSEQ multiplex PCR; TCRdb stores just in-frame clones and leaves some out. The sample lists under 300,000 clones, about four fifths occurring once. CDR3 length: 15 amino acids. Germline lookup yields CDR1 SGHRS and CDR2 YFSETQ. Trimming shortened V by 0 bases and J by 8 bases, and 17 bases separated the two germline ends. The sample taken for sequencing was peripheral blood. This receptor was identified in a woman aged 45-59 years who had recovered from COVID-19. The chain combines TRBV5-1 with TRBJ1-2; D uncertain. The CDR3 sequence: CASSLGGDLVNGYTF. The CDR3 region has the DNA TGCGCCAGCAGCTTGGGAGGAGACCTAGTTAACGGCTACACCTTC. Drawing the rest from reference TRBV5-1 and TRBJ1-2, the complete variable domain is KAGVTQTPRYLIKTRGQQVTLSCSPISGHRSVSWYQQTPGQGLQFLFEYFSETQRNKGNFPGRFSGRQFSNSRSEMNVSTLELGDSALYLCASSLGGDLVNGYTFGSGTRLTVV.